The next 25 T cell receptor beta chains were all read from a single sample in a study of blood T cell repertoires in COVID-19. The protocol was immunoSEQ multiplex PCR, while the TCRdb copy is restricted to in-frame clones and leaves out a portion. Of 320,000 or so clones listed, around 90% were seen once; the top ten hold roughly 5.2%. Sample: PBMCs or T cells enriched from blood (not recorded which). The source is a man in his 60s who had recovered from COVID-19.

V is TRBV27 and J is TRBJ2-3; 9 nucleotides match TRBD1. V dropped 6 bases and J dropped 3; count of bases not matched to a gene: 7. The CDR3 has 15 amino acids. In germline, CDR1 is MNHEY, CDR2 SMNVEV (reference sequence). CDR3 sequence: CASRKRTGATDTQYF. In nucleotides, the CDR3 is TGTGCCAGCAGAAAACGGACAGGGGCAACAGATACGCAGTATTTT.

The count of this clone is one. The chain joins TRBV15 to TRBJ1-5; D not certain. CDR3 length equals 13 residues. The germline CDR1 and CDR2 sequences are LNHNV and YYDKDF (reference sequence). V lost 5 bases, J lost 3 bases, and 8 bases lay in between. CDR3 bases: TGTGCCACCAGCGTGGGAGCCAATCAGCCCCAGCATTTT. Protein sequence: CATSVGANQPQHF.

This clone came up once. This rearrangement joins TRBV27 to TRBJ1-5; a possible D gene is TRBD1 (6 bases). The germline gives CDR1 MNHEY, CDR2 SMNVEV (reference sequence). Trimming removed 6 bases at V and 0 bases at J, with 15 bases between. This CDR3 has 16 amino acids. The CDR3 sequence is CASRRYPGHSNQPQHF. In DNA, the CDR3 is TGTGCCAGCAGGCGATATCCGGGACATAGCAATCAGCCCCAGCATTTT.

This chain joins TRBV18 and TRBJ1-6; 10 positions match TRBD1. V lost 3 bases to trimming and J lost 4 bases; unmatched junction nucleotides: 12. This CDR3 region has 19 residues. Germline CDR1 KGHSH, CDR2 LQKENI. The CDR3 DNA sequence: TGTGCCAGCTCACCCTTGATGGGACAGGGGAAAGGGTATAATTCACCCCTCCACTTT. It is translated as CASSPLMGQGKGYNSPLHF.

CDR3 DNA sequence: TGTGCCAGCAGCCCCTGGGCGGGCCATAGCACAGATACGCAGTATTTT. Its translation: CASSPWAGHSTDTQYF. The chain couples TRBV7-2 to TRBJ2-3, with a weak D call TRBD2 (5 bases). V was clipped by 5 bases and J by 0 bases, with 15 bases between them. This CDR3 has 16 amino acids. Germline loops: CDR1 SGHTA, CDR2 FQGNSA.

The chain employs TRBV5-1 and TRBJ2-7; no clear D gene. Germline CDR1 SGHRS, CDR2 YFSETQ. The germline V and J ends were trimmed by 7 bases and 2 bases, with 13 bases remaining between them. CDR3 length: 13 residues. Here the CDR3 reads CASADHRAYEQYF. CDR3 in DNA: TGCGCCAGCGCCGACCACAGAGCCTACGAGCAGTACTTC.

This clone has more than one count but fewer than ten. The chain combines TRBV9 with TRBJ1-5; possibly TRBD1 for D (5 bases). Germline assignment: CDR1 SGDLS and CDR2 YYNGEE. CDR3 length equals 15 residues. V lost 6 bases, J lost 0 bases, and 13 bases lay in between. The CDR3 DNA reads TGTGCCAGCAACCGCGGGGCGGATAGCAATCAGCCCCAGCATTTT. Its translation: CASNRGADSNQPQHF.

The CDR3 DNA reads as TGTGCCAGCTCACCACAACTAGCGGGAGGGAACGAGCAGTACTTC. Translating gives CASSPQLAGGNEQYF. This sequence joins TRBV18 and TRBJ2-7; 13 bases map to TRBD2. Germline V gene lookup returns CDR1 KGHSH and CDR2 LQKENI. This CDR3 has 15 residues. Trimming cost V 1 base and J 5 bases; bases outside gene matches: 2.

The chain employs TRBV7-9 and TRBJ2-7; TRBD1 matches at 8 bases. The ends lost 2 bases at V and 0 bases at J; junction bases unmatched: 9. The CDR3 contains 17 residues. CDR1 SEHNR and CDR2 FQNEAQ come from the germline V gene (reference sequence). The CDR3 DNA is TGTGCCAGCAGCTTATTAGGTGGACAGGGAAACTCCTACGAGCAGTACTTC. Protein product: CASSLLGGQGNSYEQYF. The variable domain in full, completed from reference TRBV7-9 and TRBJ2-7, reads DTGVSQNPRHKITKRGQNVTFRCDPISEHNRLYWYRQTLGQGPEFLTYFQNEAQLEKSRLLSDRFSAERPKGSFSTLEIQRTEQGDSAMYLCASSLLGGQGNSYEQYFGPGTRLTVT.

J is TRBJ2-5 and V is TRBV27, with D maybe TRBD2 (5 bases). V lost 2 bases to trimming and J lost 1 base, with 8 bases between them. The CDR3 extends over 14 amino acids. Germline V gene sequence: CDR1 MNHEY, CDR2 SMNVEV (reference sequence). The CDR3 coding sequence is TGTGCCAGCAGTTTAGGGAGCCCCCAAGAGACCCAGTACTTC. This codes for CASSLGSPQETQYF.

V usage is TRBV28 and J usage is TRBJ2-1, with 10 bases fitting TRBD2. Germline CDR1 is MDHEN and CDR2 is SYDVKM. Trimming at V came to 8 bases and at J to 7 bases, leaving 8 bases not matched to a gene. The CDR3 extends over 14 amino acids. The CDR3, as DNA: TGTGCCAGCGGTGCTAGCGGGAGTGGTAATGAGCAGTTCTTC. Amino acid sequence: CASGASGSGNEQFF.

This chain links TRBV6-2 or TRBV6-3 with TRBJ2-7; a possible D gene is TRBD1 (5 bases). Trimming stripped 2 bases from V and 5 bases from J, with 16 bases between. Per the germline V gene, CDR1 is MNHEY and CDR2 is SVGEGT. The CDR3 has 15 amino acids. The CDR3 reads CASSYKGRVLDEQYF. The CDR3 nucleotides are TGTGCCAGCAGTTACAAGGGCAGGGTATTAGACGAGCAGTACTTC.

The chain uses TRBV27 and TRBJ1-5, with 7 bases matching TRBD1. Germline lookup yields CDR1 MNHEY and CDR2 SMNVEV (reference sequence). V shed 2 bases and J 5 bases; nucleotides not matched to a gene: 3. The CDR3 runs to 14 residues. CDR3 bases: TGTGCCAGCAGTTTAAGGACAGGCGATCAGCCCCAGCATTTT. Its protein is CASSLRTGDQPQHF.

This clone has just one count. The genes are TRBV28 and TRBJ1-5; D is perhaps TRBD1 (6 bases). This CDR3 is 16 amino acids long. The ends were cut back, 2 bases at V and 6 bases at J, with 17 bases in the middle. The germline gives CDR1 MDHEN, CDR2 SYDVKM. CDR3 in DNA: TGTGCCAGCAGTTTAATTACAGGGAGAAAGGGTCAGCCCCAGCATTTT. Translating it yields CASSLITGRKGQPQHF.

This chain connects TRBV3-1 (or the pseudogene TRBV3-2) to TRBJ2-6; 10 bases are a match to TRBD2. Germline-derived CDR1 and CDR2 are LGHDT and YNNKEL (reference sequence). V dropped 3 bases and J dropped 1; count of bases not matched to a gene: 12. The CDR3 has 20 amino acids. CDR3 residues: CASSQVLGASGRSGANVLTF. In DNA form, the CDR3 reads TGTGCCAGCAGCCAGGTGCTGGGGGCTAGCGGGAGATCTGGGGCCAACGTCCTGACTTTC.

The rearrangement links TRBV9 to TRBJ1-2; TRBD1 aligns across 12 bases. The CDR3 length is 15 residues. The trim removed 3 bases at V and 7 bases at J, leaving 7 bases unmatched. Germline CDR1 and CDR2: SGDLS and YYNGEE. CDR3 protein: CASSARDRGLPGYTF. In DNA, the CDR3 is TGTGCCAGCAGCGCGCGGGACAGGGGGCTACCTGGCTACACCTTC.

The count of this clone is one. This sequence joins TRBV24-1 and TRBJ1-5, with D uncertain. V was trimmed by 6 bases and J by 9 bases, leaving 11 bases between them. Germline loops: CDR1 KGHDR, CDR2 SFDVKD. This CDR3 spans 12 amino acids. The CDR3 DNA reads as TGTGCCACCAGTAGACGCGGTTCGCCCCAGCATTTT. Its translation is CATSRRGSPQHF.

This chain links TRBV4-2 with TRBJ1-5; D unclear. Germline V CDR1 and CDR2: LGHNA, YNFKEQ. V gave up 0 bases and J gave up 3 bases, with 15 bases separating them. The CDR3 sequence is 17 residues long. Here the CDR3 DNA reads TGTGCCAGCAGCCAAGATCCCGCAGGAGGTTACAATCAGCCCCAGCATTTT. The encoded protein is CASSQDPAGGYNQPQHF.

V is TRBV3-1 (or the pseudogene TRBV3-2) and J is TRBJ2-3; TRBD2 agrees at 12 bases. The CDR3 covers 15 residues. V shed 4 bases, J shed 4 bases, and the junction held 3 bases outside the gene matches. Germline V gene data show CDR1 as LGHDT and CDR2 as YNNKEL (reference sequence). Here the CDR3 reads CASSRLAGVPDTQYF. DNA of the CDR3: TGTGCCAGCAGCCGACTAGCGGGAGTCCCAGATACGCAGTATTTT.

V is TRBV5-6 and J is TRBJ2-5; 11 positions match TRBD2. The length of the CDR3 is 15 residues. CDR1 and CDR2 (germline): SGHDT, YYEEEE. V lost 5 bases and J lost 1; bases outside the gene matches: 4. Here the CDR3 DNA reads TGTGCCAGCAGTCCTACTAGCGGGGGCCAAGAGACCCAGTACTTC. Translated: CASSPTSGGQETQYF.

This chain connects TRBV10-1 to TRBJ2-1; TRBD2 matches 9 bases. This CDR3 is 15 amino acids long. CDR1 is WNHNN, CDR2 SYGVQD, per germline (reference sequence). Trimming at V came to 5 bases and at J to 6 bases, leaving 8 bases not matched to a gene. The CDR3 is CASSRILAGVNEQFF. CDR3 in DNA: TGCGCCAGCAGTCGAATATTAGCGGGAGTCAATGAGCAGTTCTTC.

The chain uses TRBV5-6 and TRBJ1-6; 7 positions agree with TRBD1. CDR3 length equals 16 residues. CDR1 is SGHDT, CDR2 YYEEEE, per germline. Trimming cost V 4 bases and J 0 bases; bases outside gene matches: 4. CDR3 residues: CASSATGSSYNSPLHF. For the CDR3, the DNA is TGTGCCAGCAGCGCGACAGGGAGCTCCTATAATTCACCCCTCCACTTT.

The chain recombines TRBV5-1 with TRBJ2-3; TRBD1 might be the D (5 bases). Trimming took 0 bases from V and 5 from J, leaving 10 bases between them. This CDR3 has 14 residues. Germline CDR1 is SGHRS and CDR2 is YFSETQ. CDR3 sequence reads: CASSLDRLRDTQYF. The CDR3 coding sequence is TGCGCCAGCAGCTTGGACAGGTTACGAGATACGCAGTATTTT.

The rearrangement joins TRBV6-5 to TRBJ1-5; D gene unclear. Germline CDR1 reads MNHEY; CDR2 reads SVGAGI. The CDR3 covers 14 residues. V was clipped by 5 bases and J by 0 bases, with 8 bases between them. The CDR3 is CASSHMNSNQPQHF. For the CDR3, the DNA is TGTGCCAGCAGTCACATGAATAGCAATCAGCCCCAGCATTTT.

The V and J genes are TRBV6-4 and TRBJ2-3, with 9 bases matching TRBD2. Germline loops: CDR1 MRHNA, CDR2 SNTAGT. The CDR3 runs to 16 residues. V trimming: 7 bases; J trimming: 0 bases; junction bases outside the gene matches: 8. The CDR3 DNA is TGTGCCAGCATTCCTAGCGGGAATGACAGCACAGATACGCAGTATTTT. Translation: CASIPSGNDSTDTQYF.